The sequence of this T cell receptor (beta chain) was determined in a study of OX40 agonist ivuxolimab in advanced cancers. General study results and limits: CD4+ and CD8+ blood T cells expanded clonally by week 6 at 0.1 to 3.0 mg/kg.

Trimming removed 8 bases at V and 2 bases at J, with 12 bases between. CDR3 size: 14 residues. CDR1 is SNHLY and CDR2 is FYNNEI in the germline V gene. Remarks on this clone: Its antigen is not known.

Method: immunoSEQ multiplex PCR; TCRdb's copy keeps in-frame clones and lacks some. The data contain 50,000 to 65,000 clones, 85% to 90% of them singletons. The input for sequencing was CD4+ or CD8+ T cells sorted from blood, taken in a trial of the OX40 agonist ivuxolimab. This receptor was obtained from an adult with an advanced solid tumor such as melanoma, head and neck, liver or kidney cancer. This rearrangement joins TRBV2 to TRBJ2-2; D may be TRBD2 (6 bases). CDR3 bases: TGTGCCAGCTTACGGGACTCTAACACCGGGGAGCTGTTTTTT. This translates into CASLRDSNTGELFF.